These 5 T cell receptor beta chains came from one sample sequenced in a study of early T cells in non-severe SARS-CoV-2 infection. TCRdb analysed the 5' RACE reads with MiXCR anew, one entry per CDR3 protein. The table has roughly 100,000 distinct CDR3 sequences, roughly 14% seen once. The source material was whole blood. These receptors all stem from an adult who was a healthcare worker with PCR-confirmed SARS-CoV-2 infection or an uninfected control (not recorded which).

This clonotype appeared a few times. The V gene is TRBV20-1, the J gene TRBJ2-1; D unresolved. The CDR3 has 15 amino acids. Trimming took off 0 bases at V and 2 bases at J, with 11 bases between the two ends. Per germline, CDR1 DFQATT and CDR2 SNEGSKA (reference sequence). The CDR3 region has the DNA TGCAGTGCTAGAGACAGCGACTGGGCCTACAATGAGCAGTTCTTC. This translates into CSARDSDWAYNEQFF.

This clonotype was observed a few times. V gene TRBV27 combines with J gene TRBJ1-6; 7 bases are shared with TRBD1. This CDR3 has 18 amino acids. The junction had 10 bases not matched to a gene; V was cut back by 5 bases and J by 0 bases. Germline CDR1 and CDR2: MNHEY and SMNVEV (reference sequence). The DNA for the CDR3 is TGTGCCAGCAGTCCCCGACAGGGCTTGAGCTCCTATAATTCACCCCTCCACTTT. It yields the protein CASSPRQGLSSYNSPLHF.

The chain joins TRBV20-1 to TRBJ1-1; D uncertain. The germline V and J ends were trimmed by 6 bases and 4 bases, with 15 bases remaining between them. Germline CDR1 reads DFQATT; CDR2 reads SNEGSKA (reference sequence). The CDR3 extends over 13 amino acids. The DNA of the CDR3 is TGCAGTGCCTACGGGGAAGAGGGCACTGAAGCTTTCTTT. As protein: CSAYGEEGTEAFF.

This clonotype was recorded many times. The chain carries TRBV7-2 and TRBJ1-2; a possible D gene is TRBD1 (6 bases). V gave up 5 bases and J gave up 6 bases, with 13 bases separating them. Per the germline V gene, CDR1 is SGHTA and CDR2 is FQGNSA. The CDR3 covers 13 residues. The CDR3 sequence: CASSVDRKNGYTF. CDR3 DNA sequence: TGTGCCAGCAGCGTCGACAGGAAGAATGGCTACACCTTC.

A word on this clonotype: Since a much larger clone is just one base distant, this may be a read error. The gene calls are TRBV7-3 and TRBJ1-5; D gene ambiguous. CDR1 and CDR2 from the germline V gene are SGHTA and FQGTGA. The CDR3 length is 13 residues. CDR3 nucleotide sequence: TGTGCCGGCAGCTTAAACGTCGGTCAGCCCCAGCATTTT. The encoded protein is CAGSLNVGQPQHF.